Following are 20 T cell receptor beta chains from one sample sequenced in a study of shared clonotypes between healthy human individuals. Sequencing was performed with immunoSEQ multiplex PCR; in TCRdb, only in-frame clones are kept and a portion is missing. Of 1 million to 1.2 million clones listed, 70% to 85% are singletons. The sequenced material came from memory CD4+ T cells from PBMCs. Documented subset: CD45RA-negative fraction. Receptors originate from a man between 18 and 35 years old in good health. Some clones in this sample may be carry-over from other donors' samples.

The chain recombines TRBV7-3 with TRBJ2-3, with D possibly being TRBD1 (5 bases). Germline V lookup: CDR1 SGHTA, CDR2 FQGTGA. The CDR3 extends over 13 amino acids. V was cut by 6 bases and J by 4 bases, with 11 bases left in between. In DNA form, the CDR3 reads TGTGCCAGCAGAGAACAGGTAGCAGATACGCAGTATTTT. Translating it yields CASREQVADTQYF.

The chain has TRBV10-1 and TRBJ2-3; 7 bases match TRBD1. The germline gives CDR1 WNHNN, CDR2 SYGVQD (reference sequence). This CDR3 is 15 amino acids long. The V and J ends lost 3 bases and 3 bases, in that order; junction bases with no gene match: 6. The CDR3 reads CASSERGQFTDTQYF. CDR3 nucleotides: TGCGCCAGCAGTGAAAGGGGACAGTTTACAGATACGCAGTATTTT.

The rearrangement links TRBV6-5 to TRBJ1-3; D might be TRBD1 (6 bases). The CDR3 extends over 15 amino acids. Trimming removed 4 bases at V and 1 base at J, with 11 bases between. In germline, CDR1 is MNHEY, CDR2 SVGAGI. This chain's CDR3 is CASSSRGRSGNTIYF. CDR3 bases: TGTGCCAGCAGTTCTCGGGGGCGTTCTGGAAACACCATATATTTT.

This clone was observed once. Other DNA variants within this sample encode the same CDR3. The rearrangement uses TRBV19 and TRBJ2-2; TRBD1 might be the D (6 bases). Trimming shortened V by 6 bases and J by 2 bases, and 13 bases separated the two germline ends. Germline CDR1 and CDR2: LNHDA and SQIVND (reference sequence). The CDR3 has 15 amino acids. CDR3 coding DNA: TGTGCCAGTAGGGGGTGGGGGCTAAACACCGGGGAGCTGTTTTTT. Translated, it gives CASRGWGLNTGELFF.

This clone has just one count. The CDR3 sequence is CAWSVTPQKPEAFF. As DNA, the CDR3 is TGTGCCTGGAGTGTAACCCCCCAAAAGCCTGAAGCTTTCTTT. This chain joins TRBV30 and TRBJ1-1; D gene unclear. This CDR3 spans 14 amino acids. Germline values: CDR1 GTSNPN, CDR2 SVGIG (reference sequence). Trimming removed 0 bases from V and 6 bases from J, with 14 bases in between.

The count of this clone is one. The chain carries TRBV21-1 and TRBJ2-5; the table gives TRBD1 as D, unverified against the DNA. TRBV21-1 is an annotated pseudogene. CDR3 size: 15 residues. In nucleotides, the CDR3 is TGTGCCAGCAGCAAAGTTGGGGACAGAAATGAGACCCAGTACTTC. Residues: CASSKVGDRNETQYF.

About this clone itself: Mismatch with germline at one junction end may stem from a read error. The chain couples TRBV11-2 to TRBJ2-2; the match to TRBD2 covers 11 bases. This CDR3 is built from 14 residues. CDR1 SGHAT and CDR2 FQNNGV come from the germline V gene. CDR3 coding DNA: TGTGCCAGCAACTTAGCGGGAGGGCCGGGGGAGCTGTTTTTT. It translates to CASNLAGGPGELFF.

The CDR3 bases are TGTGCCAGCGGGCGGTTCTACGAGCAGTACTTC. The encoded protein is CASGRFYEQYF. V gene TRBV7-9 combines with J gene TRBJ2-7; no clear D gene. Per the germline V gene, CDR1 is SEHNR and CDR2 is FQNEAQ (reference sequence). The CDR3 is 11 residues long. V gave up 8 bases and J gave up 3 bases, with 8 bases separating them.

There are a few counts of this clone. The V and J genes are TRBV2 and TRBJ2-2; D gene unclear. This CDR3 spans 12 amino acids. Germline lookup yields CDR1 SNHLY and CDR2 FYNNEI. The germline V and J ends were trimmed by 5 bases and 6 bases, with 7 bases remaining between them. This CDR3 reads CASSLQPGELFF. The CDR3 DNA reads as TGTGCCAGCAGTCTACAGCCCGGGGAGCTGTTTTTT.

CDR3 bases: TGCAGCGTTCTACTATTTAGCGGGCCCCCCCCAGATACGCAGTATTTT. Residues: CSVLLFSGPPPDTQYF. This chain joins TRBV29-1 and TRBJ2-3, with 7 bases aligning to TRBD2. The CDR3 extends over 16 amino acids. V was clipped by 5 bases and J by 4 bases; unmatched bases: 15. CDR1 and CDR2 (germline): SQVTM, ANQGSEA.

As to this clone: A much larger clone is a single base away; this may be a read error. This chain's CDR3 is CASSLAIAGIYEQYF. CDR3 DNA: TGTGCCAGCAGCTTAGCCATAGCGGGGATCTACGAGCAGTACTTC. V is TRBV11-2 and J is TRBJ2-7, with 8 bases lining up with TRBD2. This CDR3 region has 15 residues. Looked up from germline, CDR1 is SGHAT and CDR2 is FQNNGV. J lost 3 bases, V lost 1 base, and 5 bases had no gene match.

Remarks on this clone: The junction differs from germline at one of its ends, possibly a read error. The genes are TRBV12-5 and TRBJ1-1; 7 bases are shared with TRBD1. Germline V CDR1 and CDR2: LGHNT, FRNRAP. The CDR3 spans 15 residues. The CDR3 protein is CASGLGQSGSAEAFF. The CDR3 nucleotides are TGTGCTAGTGGATTGGGACAGTCCGGAAGCGCTGAAGCTTTCTTT.

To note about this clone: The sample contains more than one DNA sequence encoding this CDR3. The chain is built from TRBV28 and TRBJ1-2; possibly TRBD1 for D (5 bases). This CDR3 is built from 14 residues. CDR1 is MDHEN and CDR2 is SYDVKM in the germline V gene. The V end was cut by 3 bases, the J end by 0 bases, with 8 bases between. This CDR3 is CASSFQGANYGYTF. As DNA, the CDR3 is TGTGCCAGCAGTTTTCAGGGAGCTAACTATGGCTACACCTTC.

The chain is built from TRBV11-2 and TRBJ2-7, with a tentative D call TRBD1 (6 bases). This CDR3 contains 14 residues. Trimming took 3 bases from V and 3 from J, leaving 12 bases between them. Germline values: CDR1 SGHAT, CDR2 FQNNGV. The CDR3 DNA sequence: TGTGCCAGCAGCTTTTCAGGGGCGAGCTACGAGCAGTACTTC. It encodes CASSFSGASYEQYF. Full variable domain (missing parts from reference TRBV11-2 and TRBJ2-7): EAGVAQSPRYKIIEKRQSVAFWCNPISGHATLYWYQQILGQGPKLLIQFQNNGVVDDSQLPKDRFSAERLKGVDSTLKIQPAKLEDSAVYLCASSFSGASYEQYFGPGTRLTVT.

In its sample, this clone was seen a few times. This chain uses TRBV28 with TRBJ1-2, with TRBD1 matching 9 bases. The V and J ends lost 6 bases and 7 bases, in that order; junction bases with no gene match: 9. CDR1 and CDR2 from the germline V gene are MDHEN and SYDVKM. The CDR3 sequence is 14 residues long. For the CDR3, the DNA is TGTGCCAGCAGGCTTACAGGGGGCGCGGGTGGCTACACCTTC. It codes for CASRLTGGAGGYTF.

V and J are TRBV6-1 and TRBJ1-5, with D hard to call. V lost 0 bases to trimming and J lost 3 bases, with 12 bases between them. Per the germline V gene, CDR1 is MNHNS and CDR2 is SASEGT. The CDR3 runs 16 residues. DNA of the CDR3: TGTGCCAGCAGTGAAGCGAGGGCAGTTATCAATCAGCCCCAGCATTTT. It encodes CASSEARAVINQPQHF.

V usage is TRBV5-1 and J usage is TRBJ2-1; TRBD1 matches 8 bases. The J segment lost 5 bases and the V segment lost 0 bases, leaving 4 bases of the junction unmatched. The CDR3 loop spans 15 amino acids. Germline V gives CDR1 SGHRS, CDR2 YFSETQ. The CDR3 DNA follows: TGCGCCAGCAGCTTGGTTCCGGACAGGGACAATGAGCAGTTCTTC. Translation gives CASSLVPDRDNEQFF.

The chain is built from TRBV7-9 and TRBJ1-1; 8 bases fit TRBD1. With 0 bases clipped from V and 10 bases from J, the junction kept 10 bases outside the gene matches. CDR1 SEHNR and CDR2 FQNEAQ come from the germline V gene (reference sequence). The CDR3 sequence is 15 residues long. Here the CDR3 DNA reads TGTGCCAGCAGCTTAGCCGGGCAGGGGGCGCGGGGAGCTTTCTTT. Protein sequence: CASSLAGQGARGAFF.

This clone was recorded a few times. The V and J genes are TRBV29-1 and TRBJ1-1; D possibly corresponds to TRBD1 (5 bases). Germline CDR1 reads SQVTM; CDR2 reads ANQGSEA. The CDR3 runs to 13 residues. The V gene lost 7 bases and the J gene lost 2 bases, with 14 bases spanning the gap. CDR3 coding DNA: TGCAGCGATAGTACAGGAATTAACACTGAAGCTTTCTTT. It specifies CSDSTGINTEAFF. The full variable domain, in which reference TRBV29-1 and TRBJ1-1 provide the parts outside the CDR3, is SAVISQKPSRDICQRGTSLTIQCQVDSQVTMMFWYRQQPGQSLTLIATANQGSEATYESGFVIDKFPISRPNLTFSTLTVSNMSPEDSSIYLCSDSTGINTEAFFGQGTRLTVV.

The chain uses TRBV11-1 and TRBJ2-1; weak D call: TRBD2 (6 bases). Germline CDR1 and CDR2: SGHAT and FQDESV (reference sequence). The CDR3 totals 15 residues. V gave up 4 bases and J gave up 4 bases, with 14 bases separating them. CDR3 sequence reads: CASSSGVLIYNEQFF. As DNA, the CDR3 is TGTGCCAGCAGCTCGGGGGTCCTCATATACAATGAGCAGTTCTTC.